Sequencing of this TCR beta chain was carried out in a study of T cell clones after liver transplantation. Study-wide context: As an antigen-independent comparator, third-party-reactive TCRbeta sequences came from pre-transplant mixed lymphocyte reactions. The study, taken as a whole, reports: A significant post-transplant drop in circulating graft-donor-reactive CD4 TCRbeta sequences occurred in most of the 8 subjects. A larger donor-reactive than third-party decline suggested partial antigen-specific deletion.

Clones were read by immunoSEQ multiplex PCR, and TCRdb kept only the in-frame ones, dropping some. The data contain about 45,000 clones, about 82% of them singletons. Concerning this clone: Its matching antigen is unknown.

The CDR3 is 14 residues long. V was clipped by 0 bases and J by 5 bases, with 9 bases between them. Germline assignment: CDR1 SGHRS and CDR2 YFSETQ. This clonotype originated in a human patient who received a liver transplant. Some T cells may have come from the graft donor. This sample comprised CD4+ T cells from blood, obtained 24 months after liver transplant. The V call is TRBV5-1, the J call TRBJ1-5, with D perhaps matching TRBD1 (6 bases). This CDR3 reads CASSLEQGHQPQHF. The CDR3 DNA reads as TGCGCCAGCAGCTTGGAACAGGGCCATCAGCCCCAGCATTTT.